These 26 T cell receptor beta chains were all obtained from the same sample, sequenced in a study of T cells expressing NK-cell markers. TCRdb reprocessed the 5' RACE reads and reports one entry per CDR3 protein, with no DNA. The table lists some 280,000 distinct CDR3 sequences. Sequenced input: blood T cells: a sorted CD56 or NKG2C T cell subset, CD4+ or CD8+ T cells, or bulk PBMC T cells (not recorded which). Receptor source: a man younger than 35 in good health.

V gene TRBV18 combines with J gene TRBJ2-2; checking the TCRdb D call of TRBD1 is not possible without DNA. This CDR3 is built from 18 residues. Per germline, CDR1 KGHSH and CDR2 LQKENI. This chain's CDR3 is CASSPPPPDRDHTGELFF.

The chain recombines TRBV29-1 with TRBJ2-7; the D call from TCRdb, TRBD1, cannot be confirmed without DNA. Germline V gives CDR1 SQVTM, CDR2 ANQGSEA. This CDR3 is built from 15 residues. CDR3 amino acids: CSVSGLRQGREEQYF.

The chain carries TRBV28 and TRBJ1-1; TCRdb picks TRBD1, but there is no DNA to check that call. The CDR3 covers 12 residues. Germline-derived CDR1 and CDR2 are MDHEN and SYDVKM. The CDR3 sequence: CASSHQGTEAFF.

This chain connects TRBV5-1 to TRBJ2-3; TCRdb selects TRBD1, and the lack of DNA leaves this call unchecked. Germline V gene lookup returns CDR1 SGHRS and CDR2 YFSETQ. The CDR3 is 15 residues long. The CDR3 loop reads CASSLRQGGPDTQYF.

The chain employs TRBV12-3 or TRBV12-4 and TRBJ2-1. This CDR3 region has 13 residues. The CDR3 reads CASNGNSYNEQFF.

The chain links TRBV7-6 to TRBJ1-1. This CDR3 is built from 15 residues. Germline CDR1 reads SGHVS; CDR2 reads FNYEAQ. CDR3 loop: CASSLEEGRGTEAFF.

This chain connects TRBV6-1 to TRBJ2-7; TCRdb indicates TRBD2, and absent DNA this call remains unverified. The CDR3 length is 18 residues. Per germline, CDR1 MNHNS and CDR2 SASEGT. The CDR3 sequence is CASSPRGRGYSYSYEQYF.

V usage is TRBV5-1 and J usage is TRBJ1-6; the TCRdb call, TRBD1, lacks DNA for checking. The CDR3 is made up of 17 amino acids. The germline V gene has CDR1 SGHRS and CDR2 YFSETQ. The CDR3 spells CASSPWGPDRDNSPLHF.

V and J are TRBV20-1 and TRBJ2-7. In germline, CDR1 is DFQATT, CDR2 SNEGSKA (reference sequence). This CDR3 region has 12 residues. CDR3: CSARREFYEQYF.

The chain recombines TRBV12-3 or TRBV12-4 with TRBJ1-1. The CDR3 contains 12 residues. The CDR3 protein is CASSLPALEAFF.

This chain uses TRBV7-2 with TRBJ2-7; TCRdb proposes TRBD2, but this gene call is untestable without DNA. Germline-derived CDR1 and CDR2 are SGHTA and FQGNSA. The CDR3 sequence is 16 residues long. The CDR3 loop reads CASSLGGGLSSYEQYF.

The CDR3 here is CSARPPTGGGTEAFF. The chain employs TRBV20-1 and TRBJ1-1; the D gene TCRdb calls, TRBD1, cannot be checked with no DNA. The CDR3 loop spans 15 amino acids. The germline V gene encodes CDR1 DFQATT and CDR2 SNEGSKA (reference sequence).

The V gene is TRBV20-1, the J gene TRBJ2-7; the TRBD1 assignment by TCRdb is unverifiable without DNA. This CDR3 region has 13 residues. Germline V gives CDR1 DFQATT, CDR2 SNEGSKA (reference sequence). The CDR3 sequence is CSAPGDRTYEQYF.

The chain is built from TRBV12-3 or TRBV12-4 and TRBJ2-7. This CDR3 has 13 residues. The CDR3 loop reads CASRTAASYEQYF.

The CDR3 loop reads CASSYGPLNQPQHF. The J gene is TRBJ1-5, the V gene TRBV6-5. Germline V CDR1 and CDR2: MNHEY, SVGAGI. The length of the CDR3 is 14 residues.

The chain employs TRBV12-3 or TRBV12-4 and TRBJ2-1; TCRdb designates TRBD2, a call that cannot be tested without DNA. CDR3 size: 15 residues. The CDR3 spells CASSPSGGLHNEQFF.

The rearrangement joins TRBV7-9 to TRBJ2-1. CDR1 and CDR2 from the germline V gene are SEHNR and FQNEAQ (reference sequence). There are 13 residues in the CDR3. The CDR3 sequence is CASSGPVTNEQFF.

CDR3: CASNTGGADTQYF. V and J are TRBV6-6 and TRBJ2-3; the TCRdb D gene call, TRBD1, has no DNA to confirm it. The CDR3 runs to 13 residues. Germline CDR1 is MNHNY and CDR2 is SVGAGI (reference sequence).

The rearrangement uses TRBV12-3 or TRBV12-4 and TRBJ2-1; TCRdb's D gene call, TRBD2, goes unchecked for lack of DNA. This CDR3 contains 16 residues. The CDR3 spells CASSLNSGWENNEQFF.

The chain uses TRBV30 and TRBJ1-1; TCRdb's assignment of TRBD1 cannot be checked, as there is no DNA. CDR3 length: 15 residues. The V gene's germline CDR1 is GTSNPN and CDR2 SVGIG (reference sequence). CDR3 sequence reads: CAWSVEGVVKTEAFF.

The J gene is TRBJ2-1, the V gene TRBV6-6. The CDR3 runs 12 residues. Per germline, CDR1 MNHNY and CDR2 SVGAGI (reference sequence). The CDR3 here is CASSTDTNEQFF.

The rearrangement joins TRBV5-1 to TRBJ2-3. The CDR3 totals 16 residues. CDR1 is SGHRS and CDR2 is YFSETQ in the germline V gene. This CDR3 is CASSLGPTEGTDTQYF.

The chain has TRBV11-1 and TRBJ2-5. This CDR3 is built from 15 residues. CDR1 is SGHAT, CDR2 FQDESV, per germline (reference sequence). This CDR3 is CASRDQGDRQETQYF.

J is TRBJ2-1 and V is TRBV6-2 or TRBV6-3; TCRdb designates TRBD1, a call that cannot be tested without DNA. This CDR3 is built from 19 residues. Germline values: CDR1 MNHEY, CDR2 SVGEGT. The CDR3 here is CASSPITLIGPHGIDEQFF.

The chain uses TRBV11-2 and TRBJ2-3. The germline gives CDR1 SGHAT, CDR2 FQNNGV. CDR3 length: 13 residues. CDR3 sequence: CASSLDAVNTQYF.

This chain connects TRBV20-1 to TRBJ2-3; TCRdb picks TRBD2, but there is no DNA to check that call. This CDR3 is 15 amino acids long. From germline, CDR1 is DFQATT and CDR2 SNEGSKA (reference sequence). The CDR3 here is CSAVEGTSGSDTQYF.